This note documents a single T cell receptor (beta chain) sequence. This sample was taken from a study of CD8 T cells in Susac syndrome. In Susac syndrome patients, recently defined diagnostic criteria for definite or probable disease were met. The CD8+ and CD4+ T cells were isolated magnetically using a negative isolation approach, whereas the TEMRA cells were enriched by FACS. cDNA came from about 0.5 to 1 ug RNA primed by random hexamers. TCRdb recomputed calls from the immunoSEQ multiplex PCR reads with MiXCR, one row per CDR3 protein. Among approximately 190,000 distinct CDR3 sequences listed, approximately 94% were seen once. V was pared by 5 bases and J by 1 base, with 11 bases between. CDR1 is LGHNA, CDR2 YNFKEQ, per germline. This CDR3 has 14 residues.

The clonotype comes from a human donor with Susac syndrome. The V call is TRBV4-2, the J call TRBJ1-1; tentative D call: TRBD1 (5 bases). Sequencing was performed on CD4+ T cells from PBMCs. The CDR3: CASSIGTGNTEAFF. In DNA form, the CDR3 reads TGTGCCAGCAGCATCGGGACGGGGAACACTGAAGCTTTCTTT.